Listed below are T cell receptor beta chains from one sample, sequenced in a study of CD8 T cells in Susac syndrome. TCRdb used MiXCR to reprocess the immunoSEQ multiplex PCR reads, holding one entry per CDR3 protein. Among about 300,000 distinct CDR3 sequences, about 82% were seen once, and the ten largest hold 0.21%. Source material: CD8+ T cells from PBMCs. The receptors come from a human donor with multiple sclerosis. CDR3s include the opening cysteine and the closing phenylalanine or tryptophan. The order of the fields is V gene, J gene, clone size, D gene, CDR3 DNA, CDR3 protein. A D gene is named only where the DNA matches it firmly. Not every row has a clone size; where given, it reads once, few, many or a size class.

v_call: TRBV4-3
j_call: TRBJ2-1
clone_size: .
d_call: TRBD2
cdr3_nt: TGCGCCAGCAGCCAAGTGGGACTAGCGGACACCTACAATGAGCAGTTCTTC
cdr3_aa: CASSQVGLADTYNEQFF

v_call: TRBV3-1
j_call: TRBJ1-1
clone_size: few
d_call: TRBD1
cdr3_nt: TGTGCCAGCAGCCAAGTCGGGGACAGGCCTCCTGAAGCTTTCTTT
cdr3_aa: CASSQVGDRPPEAFF

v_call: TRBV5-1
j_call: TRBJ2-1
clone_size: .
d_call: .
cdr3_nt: TGCGCCAGCAGCTTGACTGTCAATGAGCAGTTCTTC
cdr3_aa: CASSLTVNEQFF

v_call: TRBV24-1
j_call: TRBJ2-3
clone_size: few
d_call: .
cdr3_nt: TGTGCCACCAGTGATTTTTCCCTGAGGGATACGCAGTATTTT
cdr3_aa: CATSDFSLRDTQYF

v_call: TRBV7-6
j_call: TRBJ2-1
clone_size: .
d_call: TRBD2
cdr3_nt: TGTGCCAGCAGCTTAGCGCCTAGCGGGAGGGCCAGTTCCTACAATGAGCAGTTCTTC
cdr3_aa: CASSLAPSGRASSYNEQFF

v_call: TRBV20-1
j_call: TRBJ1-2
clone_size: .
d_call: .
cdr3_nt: TGCAGTGCTAGAAACGGGACCAGCTATGGCTACACCTTC
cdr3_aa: CSARNGTSYGYTF

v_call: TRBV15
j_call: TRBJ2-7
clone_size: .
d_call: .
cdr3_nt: TGTGCCACCAGCAGAGATTCGGGATTATACGAGCAGTACTTC
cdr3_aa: CATSRDSGLYEQYF

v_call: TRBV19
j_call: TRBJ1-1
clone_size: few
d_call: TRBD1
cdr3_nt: TGTGCCAGTTCTACAGGGGCCACTGAAGCTTTCTTT
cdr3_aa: CASSTGATEAFF

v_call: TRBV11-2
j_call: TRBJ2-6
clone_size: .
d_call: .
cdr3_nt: TGTGCCAGCAGCTTAGATACACCTTACTCTGGGGCCAACGTCCTGACTTTC
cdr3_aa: CASSLDTPYSGANVLTF

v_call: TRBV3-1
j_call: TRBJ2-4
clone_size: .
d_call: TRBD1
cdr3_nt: TGTGCCAGCAGCCACCCGGGGACAGGCGGGAACATTCAGTACTTC
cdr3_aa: CASSHPGTGGNIQYF

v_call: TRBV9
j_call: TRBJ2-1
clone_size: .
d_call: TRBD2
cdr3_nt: TGTGCCAGCAGCGATTCCCCAAGACTAGCGGGAATTGACAATGAGCAGTTCTTC
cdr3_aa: CASSDSPRLAGIDNEQFF

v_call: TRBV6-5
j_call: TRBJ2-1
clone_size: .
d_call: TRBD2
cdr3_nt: TGTGCCAGCAGCATGGGACTAGCGGCTTACAATGAGCAGTTCTTC
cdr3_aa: CASSMGLAAYNEQFF

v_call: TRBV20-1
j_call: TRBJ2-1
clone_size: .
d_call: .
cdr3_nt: TGCAGTGCCCGCATCTCGGGTGCTACCTACAATGAGCAGTTCTTC
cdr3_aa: CSARISGATYNEQFF

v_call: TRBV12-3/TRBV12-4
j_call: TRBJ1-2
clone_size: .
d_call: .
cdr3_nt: TGTGCCAGCAGTCCACCCTTTTACTATGGCTACACCTTC
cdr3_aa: CASSPPFYYGYTF

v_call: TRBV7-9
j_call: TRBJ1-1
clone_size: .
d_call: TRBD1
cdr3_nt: TGTGCCAGCAGGTACGCCGGGACAGGGGGCACTGAACCTTTCTTT
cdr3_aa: CASRYAGTGGTEPFF

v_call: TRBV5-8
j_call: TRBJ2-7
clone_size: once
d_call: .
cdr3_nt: TGTGCCAGCAGCTTCATCGGATGGGGCAGAGGCTACGGGCAGTACTTC
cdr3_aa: CASSFIGWGRGYGQYF

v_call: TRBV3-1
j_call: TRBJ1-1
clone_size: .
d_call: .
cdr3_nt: TGTGCCAGCAGCTACATGACACGGGACACTGAAGCTTTCTTT
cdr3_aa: CASSYMTRDTEAFF

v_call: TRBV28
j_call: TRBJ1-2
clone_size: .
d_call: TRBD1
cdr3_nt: TGTGCCAGCATCCCAAGGGGGCTGTCGTATGGCTACACCTTC
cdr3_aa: CASIPRGLSYGYTF

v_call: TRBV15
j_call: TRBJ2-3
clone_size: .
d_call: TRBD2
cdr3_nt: TGTGCCACCAGCGCTAGCGGGTACACAGATACGCAGTATTTT
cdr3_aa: CATSASGYTDTQYF

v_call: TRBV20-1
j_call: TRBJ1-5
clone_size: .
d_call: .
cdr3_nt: TGCAGTGCAAAGGACGGATTAAATCAGCCCCAGCATTTT
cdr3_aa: CSAKDGLNQPQHF

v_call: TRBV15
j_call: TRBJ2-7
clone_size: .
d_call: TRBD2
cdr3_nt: TGTGCCACCAGCAGAGATGGCAGGCCGCTAAGCGGGAGATACGAGCAGTACTTC
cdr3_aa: CATSRDGRPLSGRYEQYF

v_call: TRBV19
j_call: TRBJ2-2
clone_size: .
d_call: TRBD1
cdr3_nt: TGTGCCAGTACCCTCCCGGGACAGGACCCTGCCGGGGAGCTGTTTTTT
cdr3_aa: CASTLPGQDPAGELFF

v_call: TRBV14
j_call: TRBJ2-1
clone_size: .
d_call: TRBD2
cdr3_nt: TGTGCCAGCAGCCCACTTCCATGGGCCCACGGGACTAGGACCAATGAGCAGTTCTTC
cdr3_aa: CASSPLPWAHGTRTNEQFF

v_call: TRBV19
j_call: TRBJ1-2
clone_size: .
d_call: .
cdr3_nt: TGTGCCAGCGCTAAACCAGGCGAATATGGCTACACCTTC
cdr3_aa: CASAKPGEYGYTF

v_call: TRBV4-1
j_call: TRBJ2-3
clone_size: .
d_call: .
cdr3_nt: TGCGCCAGCAGCCAAGTCATGCTGGGCACAGATACGCAGTATTTT
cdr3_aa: CASSQVMLGTDTQYF

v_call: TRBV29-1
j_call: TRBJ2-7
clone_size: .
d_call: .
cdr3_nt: TGCAGCGTTGACACAGGGAGCTACGAGCAGTACTTC
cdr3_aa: CSVDTGSYEQYF

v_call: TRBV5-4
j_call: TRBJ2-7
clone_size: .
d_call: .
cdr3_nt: TGTGCCAGCAGCTTGGCTTCCAGGGGTCGGACCTACGAGCAGTACTTC
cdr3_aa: CASSLASRGRTYEQYF

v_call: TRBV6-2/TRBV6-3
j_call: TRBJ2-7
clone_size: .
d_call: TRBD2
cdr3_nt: TGTGCCAGCAGTTACCCTCTAGCGGGATACCGGGGGCAGTACTTC
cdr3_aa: CASSYPLAGYRGQYF

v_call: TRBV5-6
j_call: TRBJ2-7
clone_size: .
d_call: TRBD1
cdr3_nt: TGTGCCAGCAGCTGGGGACAGGGTCAATACCCCTCCTACGAGCAGTACTTC
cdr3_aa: CASSWGQGQYPSYEQYF

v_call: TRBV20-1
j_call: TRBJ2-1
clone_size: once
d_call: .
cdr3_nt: TGCAGTGCTAGTATGCTTGAACGTAACAATGAGCAGTTCTTC
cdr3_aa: CSASMLERNNEQFF

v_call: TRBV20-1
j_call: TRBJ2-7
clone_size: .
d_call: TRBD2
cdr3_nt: TGCAGTGCTAGAGATCACCCGGGGACTAGCTCCTACGAGCAGTACTTC
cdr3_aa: CSARDHPGTSSYEQYF

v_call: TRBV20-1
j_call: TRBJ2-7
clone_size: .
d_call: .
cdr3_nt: TGCAGTGCTAGCGGGAGTCAGTTCTACGAGCAGTACTTC
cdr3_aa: CSASGSQFYEQYF

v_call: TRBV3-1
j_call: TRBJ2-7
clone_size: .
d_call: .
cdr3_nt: TGTGCCAGCAGCCCAAATCGGGTTAGCTCCTACGAGCAGTACTTC
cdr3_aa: CASSPNRVSSYEQYF

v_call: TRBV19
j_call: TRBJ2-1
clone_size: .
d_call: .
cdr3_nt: TGTGCCAGTAGTATCCTCGCTGGCCTCTACAATGAGCAGTTCTTC
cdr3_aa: CASSILAGLYNEQFF

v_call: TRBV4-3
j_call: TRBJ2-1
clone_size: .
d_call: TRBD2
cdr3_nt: TGCGCCAGCAGCCAAGACTCTGGGACTAGCGGGTTTGGTGAGCAGTTCTTC
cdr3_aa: CASSQDSGTSGFGEQFF

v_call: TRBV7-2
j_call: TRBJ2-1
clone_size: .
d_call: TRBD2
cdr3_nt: TGTGCCAGCAGCCCGCTGGGAGGGACGATCAATGAGCAGTTCTTC
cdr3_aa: CASSPLGGTINEQFF

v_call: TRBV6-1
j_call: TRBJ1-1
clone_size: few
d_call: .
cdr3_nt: TGTGCCAGCAGTGACCTGACGGGACCGAACACTGAAGCTTTCTTT
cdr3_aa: CASSDLTGPNTEAFF

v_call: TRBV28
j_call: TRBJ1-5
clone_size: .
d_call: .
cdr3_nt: TGTGCCAGCAGTTTAGCAGAGGGGGAGGTGAGCATTCAGCCCCAGCATTTT
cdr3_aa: CASSLAEGEVSIQPQHF

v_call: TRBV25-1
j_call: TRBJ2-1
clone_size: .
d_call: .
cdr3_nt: TGTGCCAGCAGTGAATGGGTAGCGGAATACAATGAGCAGTTCTTC
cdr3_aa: CASSEWVAEYNEQFF

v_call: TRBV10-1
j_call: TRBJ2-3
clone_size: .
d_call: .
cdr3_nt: TGCGCCAGCAGTGTTAGCGGCGATGAGGATACGCAGTATTTT
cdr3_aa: CASSVSGDEDTQYF

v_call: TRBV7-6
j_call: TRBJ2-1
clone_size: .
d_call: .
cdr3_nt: TGTGCCAGCAGCTTATACGTTAGCTCCTACAATGAGCAGTTCTTC
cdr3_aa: CASSLYVSSYNEQFF

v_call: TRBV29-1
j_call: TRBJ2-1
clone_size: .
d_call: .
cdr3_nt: TGCAGCGTCGGCGGGACCTTTTATCGGGGGCAGTTCTTC
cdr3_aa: CSVGGTFYRGQFF

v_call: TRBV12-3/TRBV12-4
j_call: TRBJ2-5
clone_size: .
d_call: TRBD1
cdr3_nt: TGTGCCAGCAGTTTGAGACCGACAGGGGCGAACCAAGAGACCCAGTACTTC
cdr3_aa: CASSLRPTGANQETQYF

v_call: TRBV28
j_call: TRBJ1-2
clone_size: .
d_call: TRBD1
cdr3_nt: TGTGCCAGCAGTTTCGCACGGGACAGGTGGGATGGCTACACCTTC
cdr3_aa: CASSFARDRWDGYTF

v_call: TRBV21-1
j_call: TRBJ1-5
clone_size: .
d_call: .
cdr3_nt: TGTGCCAGCAGCTCGACAGAGGACAATCAGCCCCAGCATTTT
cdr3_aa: CASSSTEDNQPQHF

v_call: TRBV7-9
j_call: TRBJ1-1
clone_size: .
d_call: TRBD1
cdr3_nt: TGTGCCAGCAGGTTGGACAGGCCGAACACTGAAGCTTTCTTT
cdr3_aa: CASRLDRPNTEAFF

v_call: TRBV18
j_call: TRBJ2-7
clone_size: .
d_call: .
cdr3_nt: TGTGCCAGCTCACCGCGGGACGGGACATCCTACGAGCAGTACTTC
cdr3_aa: CASSPRDGTSYEQYF

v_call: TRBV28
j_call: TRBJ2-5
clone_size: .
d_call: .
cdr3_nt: TGTGCCAGCACCTCGCCCGAGACCCAGTACTTC
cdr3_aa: CASTSPETQYF

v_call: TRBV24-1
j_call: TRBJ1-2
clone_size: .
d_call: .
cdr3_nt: TGTGCCACCAGTGATTTAGGACAGCACTATGGCTACACCTTC
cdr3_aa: CATSDLGQHYGYTF

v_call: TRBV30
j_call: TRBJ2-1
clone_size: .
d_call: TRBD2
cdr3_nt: TGTGCCTGGAGGATGGGGGAGGGCCTCTACAATGAGCAGTTCTTC
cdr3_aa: CAWRMGEGLYNEQFF

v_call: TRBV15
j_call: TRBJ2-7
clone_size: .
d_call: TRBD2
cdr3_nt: TGTGCCACCAGCAGGCGGAGGACTAGTGACGAGCAGTACTTC
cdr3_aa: CATSRRRTSDEQYF

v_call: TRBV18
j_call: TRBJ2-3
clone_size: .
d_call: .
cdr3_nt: TGTGCCAGCTCACCACCGGGAGCGGTAGGAGATACGCAGTATTTT
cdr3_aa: CASSPPGAVGDTQYF

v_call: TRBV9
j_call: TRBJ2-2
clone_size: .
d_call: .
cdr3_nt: TGTGCCAGCAGCCTCAAAGCAGGGCAGGGTGGGACCGGGGAGCTGTTTTTT
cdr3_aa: CASSLKAGQGGTGELFF

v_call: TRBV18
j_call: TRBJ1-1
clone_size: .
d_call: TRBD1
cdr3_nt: TGTGCCAGCTCACCGGGACAGGATTTAGTATGGGACACTGAAGCTTTCTTT
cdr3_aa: CASSPGQDLVWDTEAFF

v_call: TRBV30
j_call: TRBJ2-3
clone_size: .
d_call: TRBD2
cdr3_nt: TGTGCCTGGCTGGGACTAGCGGACACAGATACGCAGTATTTT
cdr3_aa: CAWLGLADTDTQYF

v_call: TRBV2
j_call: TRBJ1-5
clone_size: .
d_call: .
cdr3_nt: TGTGCCAGTGGGAGACTCGATAGCAATCAGCCCCAGCATTTT
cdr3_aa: CASGRLDSNQPQHF

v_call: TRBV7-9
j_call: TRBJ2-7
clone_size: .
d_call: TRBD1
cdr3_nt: TGTGCCAGCAGCTTACGGGACAGGGCCGACCACGAGCAGTACTTC
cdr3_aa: CASSLRDRADHEQYF

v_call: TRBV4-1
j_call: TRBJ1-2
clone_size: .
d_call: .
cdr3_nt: TGCGCCAGCAGCCAAGTTATGGGGGGGCAGCGGTATGGCTACACCTTC
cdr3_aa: CASSQVMGGQRYGYTF

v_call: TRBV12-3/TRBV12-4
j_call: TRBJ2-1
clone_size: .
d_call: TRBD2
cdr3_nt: TGTGCCAGCAGCCATCCGACGGGGGGAAATGAGCAGTTCTTC
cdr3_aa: CASSHPTGGNEQFF